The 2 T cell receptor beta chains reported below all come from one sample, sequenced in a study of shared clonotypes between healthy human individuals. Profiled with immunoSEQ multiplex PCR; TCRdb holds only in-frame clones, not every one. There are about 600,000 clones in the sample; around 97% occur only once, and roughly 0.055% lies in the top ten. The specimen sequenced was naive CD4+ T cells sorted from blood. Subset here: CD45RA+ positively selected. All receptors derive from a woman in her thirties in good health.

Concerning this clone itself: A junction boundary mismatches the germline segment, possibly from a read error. The CDR3 DNA sequence: TGTGCCAGCCGTTGGACAGCACCTATCAACTCTGGCTACACCTTC. Translation: CASRWTAPINSGYTF. The V call is TRBV2, the J call TRBJ1-2; D might be TRBD1 (6 bases). The germline gives CDR1 SNHLY, CDR2 FYNNEI. CDR3 size: 15 residues.

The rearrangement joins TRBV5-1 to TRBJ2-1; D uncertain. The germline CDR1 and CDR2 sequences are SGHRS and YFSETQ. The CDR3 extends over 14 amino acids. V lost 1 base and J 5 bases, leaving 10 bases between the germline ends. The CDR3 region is CASSLLGVNNEQFF. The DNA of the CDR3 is TGCGCCAGCAGCTTGCTAGGAGTGAACAATGAGCAGTTCTTC.